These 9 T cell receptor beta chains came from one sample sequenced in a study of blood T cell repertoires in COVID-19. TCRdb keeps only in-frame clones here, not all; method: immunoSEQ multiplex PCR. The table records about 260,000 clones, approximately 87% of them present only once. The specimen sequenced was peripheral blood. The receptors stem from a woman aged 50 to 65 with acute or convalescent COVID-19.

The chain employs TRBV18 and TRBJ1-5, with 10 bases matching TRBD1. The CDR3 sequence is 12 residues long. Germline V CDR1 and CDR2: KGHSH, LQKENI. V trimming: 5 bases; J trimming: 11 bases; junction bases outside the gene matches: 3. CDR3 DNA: TGTGCCAGCTCATACGGACAGGGGGCCCAGCATTTT. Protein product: CASSYGQGAQHF.

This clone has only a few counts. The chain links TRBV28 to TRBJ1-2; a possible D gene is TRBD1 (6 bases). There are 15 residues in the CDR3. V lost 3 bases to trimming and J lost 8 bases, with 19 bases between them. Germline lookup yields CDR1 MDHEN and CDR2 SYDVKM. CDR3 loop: CASSFMDRDYRGYTF. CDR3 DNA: TGTGCCAGCAGTTTTATGGACAGAGACTATAGAGGCTACACCTTC.

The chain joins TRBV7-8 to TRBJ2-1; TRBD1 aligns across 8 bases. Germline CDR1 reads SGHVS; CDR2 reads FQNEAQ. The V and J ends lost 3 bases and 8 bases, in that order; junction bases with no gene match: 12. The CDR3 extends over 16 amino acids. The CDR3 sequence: CASSFRGTGPGHEQFF. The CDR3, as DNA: TGTGCCAGCAGCTTTAGGGGGACAGGCCCAGGCCATGAGCAGTTCTTC.

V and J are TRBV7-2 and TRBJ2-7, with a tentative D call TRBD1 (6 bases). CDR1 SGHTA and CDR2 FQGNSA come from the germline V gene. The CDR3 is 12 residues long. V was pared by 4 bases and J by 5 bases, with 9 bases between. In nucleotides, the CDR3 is TGTGCCAGCAGCTCTCAGGGGAACGAGCAGTACTTC. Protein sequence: CASSSQGNEQYF.

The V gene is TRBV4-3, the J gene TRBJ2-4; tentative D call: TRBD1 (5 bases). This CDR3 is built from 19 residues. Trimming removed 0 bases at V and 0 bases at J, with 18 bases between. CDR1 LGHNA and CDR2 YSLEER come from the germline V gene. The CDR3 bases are TGCGCCAGCAGCCAAGAGAAGGTGGGGCTAACCGTAGCCAAAAACATTCAGTACTTC. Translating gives CASSQEKVGLTVAKNIQYF.

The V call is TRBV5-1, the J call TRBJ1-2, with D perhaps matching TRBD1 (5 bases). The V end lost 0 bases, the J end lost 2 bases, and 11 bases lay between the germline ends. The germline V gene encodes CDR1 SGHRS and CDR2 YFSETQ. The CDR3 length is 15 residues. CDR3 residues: CASSLEVGQNYGYTF. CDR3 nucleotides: TGCGCCAGCAGCTTGGAGGTGGGGCAGAACTATGGCTACACCTTC.

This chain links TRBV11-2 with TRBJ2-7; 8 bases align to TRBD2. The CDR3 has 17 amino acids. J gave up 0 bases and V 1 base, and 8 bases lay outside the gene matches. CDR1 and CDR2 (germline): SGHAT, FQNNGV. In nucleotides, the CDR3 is TGTGCCAGCAGCTTAGGAAGGACTAGCAAAAACTCCTACGAGCAGTACTTC. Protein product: CASSLGRTSKNSYEQYF.

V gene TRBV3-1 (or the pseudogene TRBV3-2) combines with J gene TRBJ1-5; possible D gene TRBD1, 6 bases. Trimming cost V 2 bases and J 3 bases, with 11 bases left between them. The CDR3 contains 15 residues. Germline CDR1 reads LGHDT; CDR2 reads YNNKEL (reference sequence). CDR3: CASSQSGVNNQPQHF. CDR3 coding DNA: TGTGCCAGCAGCCAATCAGGGGTGAACAATCAGCCCCAGCATTTT.

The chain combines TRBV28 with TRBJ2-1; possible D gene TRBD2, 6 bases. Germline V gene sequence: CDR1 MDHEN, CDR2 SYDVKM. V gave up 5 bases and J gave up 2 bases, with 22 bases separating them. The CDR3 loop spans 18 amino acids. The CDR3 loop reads CASSPLRGWRETYNEQFF. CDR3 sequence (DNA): TGTGCCAGCAGTCCTTTAAGGGGCTGGCGGGAAACCTACAATGAGCAGTTCTTC.